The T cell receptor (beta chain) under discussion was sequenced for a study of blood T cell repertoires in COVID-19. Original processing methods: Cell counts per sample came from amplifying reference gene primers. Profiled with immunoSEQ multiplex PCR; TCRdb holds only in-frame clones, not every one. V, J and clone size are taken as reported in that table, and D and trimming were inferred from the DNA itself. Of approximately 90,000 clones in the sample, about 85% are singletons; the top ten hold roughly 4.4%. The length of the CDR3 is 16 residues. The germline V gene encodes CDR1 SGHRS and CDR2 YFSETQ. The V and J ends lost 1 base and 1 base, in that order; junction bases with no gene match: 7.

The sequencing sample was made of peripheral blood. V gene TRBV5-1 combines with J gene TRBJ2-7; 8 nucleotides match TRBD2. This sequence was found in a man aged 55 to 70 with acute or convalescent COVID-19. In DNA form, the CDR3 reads TGCGCCAGCAGCTTGATCCAGCGGGAGCTGTCCTACGAGCAGTACTTC. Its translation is CASSLIQRELSYEQYF.